The TCR beta chain under discussion was sequenced for a study of blood T cell repertoires in COVID-19. Study-wide context: Some COVID-19 samples were acute and others convalescent; all came from the United States, Italy and Spain. Sources were T cells, B-cell-depleted T cells, or PBMCs; the material itself was cDNA or gDNA.

Per the authors' pipeline: Amplification of reference gene primers provided the estimated nucleated cell counts. Assay: immunoSEQ multiplex PCR; the TCRdb copy retains only in-frame clones and omits some. V, J and clone size derive from that table, while D and trimming were established from the DNA sequence. The sample records about 160,000 clones, around 80% being singletons. In this sample, this clone turned up a few times. Germline CDR1 is MNHEY and CDR2 is SMNVEV (reference sequence). The CDR3 spans 14 residues. V lost 4 bases and J 7 bases, leaving 17 bases between the germline ends. The sequencing sample was made of peripheral blood. This sequence joins TRBV27 and TRBJ2-7, with a weak D call TRBD1 (7 bases). This sequence originates from a man aged 60 to 69 with acute or convalescent COVID-19. The CDR3 protein is CASSSAGGGREQYF. Here the CDR3 DNA reads TGTGCCAGCAGTTCGGCAGGGGGAGGCCGGGAGCAGTACTTC.